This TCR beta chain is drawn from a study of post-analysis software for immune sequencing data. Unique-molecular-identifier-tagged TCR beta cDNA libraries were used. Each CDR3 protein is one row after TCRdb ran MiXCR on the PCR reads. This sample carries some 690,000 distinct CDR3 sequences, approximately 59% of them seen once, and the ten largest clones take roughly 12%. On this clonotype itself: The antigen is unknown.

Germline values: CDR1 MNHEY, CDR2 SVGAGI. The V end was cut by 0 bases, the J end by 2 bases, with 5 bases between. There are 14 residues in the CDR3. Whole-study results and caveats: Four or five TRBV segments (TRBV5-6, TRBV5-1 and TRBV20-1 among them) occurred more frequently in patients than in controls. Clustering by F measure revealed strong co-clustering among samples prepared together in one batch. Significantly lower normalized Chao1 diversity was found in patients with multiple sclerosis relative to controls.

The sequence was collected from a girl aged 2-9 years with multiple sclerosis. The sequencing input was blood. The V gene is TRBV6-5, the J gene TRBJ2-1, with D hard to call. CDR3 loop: CASSYSIPYNEQFF. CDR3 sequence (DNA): TGTGCCAGCAGTTACTCGATACCCTACAATGAGCAGTTCTTC.